This T cell receptor beta chain was identified during a study of tumor-infiltrating lymphocytes in primary liver carcinoma. Without any cell sorting, roughly 20-33 mg of bulk tissue yielded co-extracted RNA and DNA. The cohort consisted of patients whose primary liver carcinoma was surgically resected. This clonotype came up a few times. Researchers generated TCR beta cDNA from about 500 ng of total RNA, relying on a constant-region primer. Generation of the TCR beta libraries relied on three nested multiplex PCR rounds using slightly modified ARM-PCR. Primers for the first two PCR rounds were TRBV1-TRBV30 forward primers and a C-beta reverse primer (around 10 cycles per round). MiXCR was run by TCRdb on the multiplex PCR reads, yielding one entry per CDR3 protein. Here the sample spans 20,000 to 25,000 distinct CDR3 sequences, about 80% being singletons. The CDR3 contains 15 residues. Trimming took 0 bases from V and 5 from J, leaving 11 bases between them. In germline, CDR1 is MGHRA, CDR2 YSYEKL.

Sequenced sample: liver tumor tissue from sampling region 1. Specified subset: tumor region T1, superior pole. This TCR was sampled from a woman younger than 45 with primary liver carcinoma and hepatitis B virus infection. The chain carries TRBV4-1 and TRBJ2-4; D is unclear. Here the CDR3 reads CASSQDRLPQNIQYF. CDR3 nucleotide sequence: TGCGCCAGCAGCCAAGATCGGCTACCCCAAAACATTCAGTACTTC.